This TCR beta chain was sequenced for a study of CD8+CD57+ T cells in acquired aplastic anemia. Study in general: Roughly 3 ug was the average amount of DNA from sorted CD4+ and CD8+ cells. Study outcomes and limitations: Overlapping CD8+ CDR3 repertoires of patients and controls contained approximately 29 shared sequences. No significant patient-versus-control difference appeared in CD8+ Simpson's diversity.

Selection for sequencing was limited to patients who had shown CD8+CD57+ cell expansion by flow cytometry. Blood came from patients not yet given any therapy. Template material for TCR beta VDJ and CDR3 profiling consisted of genomic DNA. TCRdb called the reads again in MiXCR, with one record for every CDR3 protein. The sample has approximately 470,000 distinct CDR3 sequences, around 30% seen once. A note on this clonotype: The antigen remains undetermined. This may be a read error, as it is one base from a much larger clone.

There are 14 residues in the CDR3. Germline CDR1 is KGHDR and CDR2 is SFDVKD. Source material: sorted CD4+, CD8+, or CD8+CD57+ T cells (not recorded which) from PBMCs. This chain connects TRBV24-1 to TRBJ2-3; 7 bases are a match to TRBD2. The sequence was obtained from a human donor with aplastic anemia. CDR3 DNA sequence: TGTGCCACCAGTGATTCGACTAGCACAGGTACGCAGTATTTT. Protein: CATSDSTSTGTQYF.